These 3 T cell receptor beta chains originate from one sample sequenced in a study of T cell responses to AZD1222 COVID-19 vaccine. Assay: immunoSEQ multiplex PCR; the TCRdb copy retains only in-frame clones and omits some. The repertoire consists of under 150,000 clones, with approximately 92% occurring once and the leading ten covering about 2.1%. The source was peripheral blood, collected 28 days after the second AZD1222 dose. Receptors were obtained from an adult who received the AZD1222 COVID-19 vaccine.

CDR3 in amino acids: CASSQGEIKAFF. CDR3 DNA sequence: TGTGCCAGCAGCCAAGGGGAGATTAAAGCTTTCTTT. The V and J genes are TRBV3-1 (or the pseudogene TRBV3-2) and TRBJ1-1, with D unclear. The ends were cut back, 1 base at V and 9 bases at J, with 9 bases in the middle. The CDR3 is made up of 12 amino acids. CDR1 is LGHDT, CDR2 YNNKEL, per germline (reference sequence).

A single count supports this clone. The rearrangement joins TRBV28 to TRBJ2-7; D is undetermined. The CDR3 is made up of 11 amino acids. Trimming pared 2 bases from V and 6 bases from J, leaving 5 bases between. Germline assignment: CDR1 MDHEN and CDR2 SYDVKM. CDR3 amino acids: CASSLGREQYV. The CDR3 DNA reads TGTGCCAGCAGTTTAGGGCGCGAGCAGTACGTC.

The chain recombines TRBV27 with TRBJ2-3; 8 nucleotides agree with TRBD2. CDR3 size: 15 residues. Germline loops: CDR1 MNHEY, CDR2 SMNVEV (reference sequence). The V and J ends lost 4 bases and 5 bases, in that order; junction bases with no gene match: 8. CDR3 in amino acids: CASSSPGGQGDTQYF. The CDR3 nucleotides read TGTGCCAGCAGTTCTCCGGGGGGGCAGGGAGATACGCAGTATTTT.